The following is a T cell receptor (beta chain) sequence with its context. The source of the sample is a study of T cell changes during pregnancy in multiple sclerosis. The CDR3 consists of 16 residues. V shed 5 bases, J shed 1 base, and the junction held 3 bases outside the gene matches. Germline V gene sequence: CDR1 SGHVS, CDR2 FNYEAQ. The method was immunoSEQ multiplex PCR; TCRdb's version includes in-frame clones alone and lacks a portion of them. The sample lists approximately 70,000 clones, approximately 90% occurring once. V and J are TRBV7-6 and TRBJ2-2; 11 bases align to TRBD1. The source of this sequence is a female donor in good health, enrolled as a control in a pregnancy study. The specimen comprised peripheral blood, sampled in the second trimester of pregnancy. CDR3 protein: CASSRGQGVNTGELFF. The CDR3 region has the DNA TGTGCCAGCAGCAGGGGACAGGGGGTGAACACCGGGGAGCTGTTTTTT. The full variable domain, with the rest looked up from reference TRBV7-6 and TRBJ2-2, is GAGVSQSPRYKVTKRGQDVALRCDPISGHVSLYWYRQALGQGPEFLTYFNYEAQQDKSGLPNDRFSAERPEGSISTLTIQRTEQRDSAMYRCASSRGQGVNTGELFFGEGSRLTVL.